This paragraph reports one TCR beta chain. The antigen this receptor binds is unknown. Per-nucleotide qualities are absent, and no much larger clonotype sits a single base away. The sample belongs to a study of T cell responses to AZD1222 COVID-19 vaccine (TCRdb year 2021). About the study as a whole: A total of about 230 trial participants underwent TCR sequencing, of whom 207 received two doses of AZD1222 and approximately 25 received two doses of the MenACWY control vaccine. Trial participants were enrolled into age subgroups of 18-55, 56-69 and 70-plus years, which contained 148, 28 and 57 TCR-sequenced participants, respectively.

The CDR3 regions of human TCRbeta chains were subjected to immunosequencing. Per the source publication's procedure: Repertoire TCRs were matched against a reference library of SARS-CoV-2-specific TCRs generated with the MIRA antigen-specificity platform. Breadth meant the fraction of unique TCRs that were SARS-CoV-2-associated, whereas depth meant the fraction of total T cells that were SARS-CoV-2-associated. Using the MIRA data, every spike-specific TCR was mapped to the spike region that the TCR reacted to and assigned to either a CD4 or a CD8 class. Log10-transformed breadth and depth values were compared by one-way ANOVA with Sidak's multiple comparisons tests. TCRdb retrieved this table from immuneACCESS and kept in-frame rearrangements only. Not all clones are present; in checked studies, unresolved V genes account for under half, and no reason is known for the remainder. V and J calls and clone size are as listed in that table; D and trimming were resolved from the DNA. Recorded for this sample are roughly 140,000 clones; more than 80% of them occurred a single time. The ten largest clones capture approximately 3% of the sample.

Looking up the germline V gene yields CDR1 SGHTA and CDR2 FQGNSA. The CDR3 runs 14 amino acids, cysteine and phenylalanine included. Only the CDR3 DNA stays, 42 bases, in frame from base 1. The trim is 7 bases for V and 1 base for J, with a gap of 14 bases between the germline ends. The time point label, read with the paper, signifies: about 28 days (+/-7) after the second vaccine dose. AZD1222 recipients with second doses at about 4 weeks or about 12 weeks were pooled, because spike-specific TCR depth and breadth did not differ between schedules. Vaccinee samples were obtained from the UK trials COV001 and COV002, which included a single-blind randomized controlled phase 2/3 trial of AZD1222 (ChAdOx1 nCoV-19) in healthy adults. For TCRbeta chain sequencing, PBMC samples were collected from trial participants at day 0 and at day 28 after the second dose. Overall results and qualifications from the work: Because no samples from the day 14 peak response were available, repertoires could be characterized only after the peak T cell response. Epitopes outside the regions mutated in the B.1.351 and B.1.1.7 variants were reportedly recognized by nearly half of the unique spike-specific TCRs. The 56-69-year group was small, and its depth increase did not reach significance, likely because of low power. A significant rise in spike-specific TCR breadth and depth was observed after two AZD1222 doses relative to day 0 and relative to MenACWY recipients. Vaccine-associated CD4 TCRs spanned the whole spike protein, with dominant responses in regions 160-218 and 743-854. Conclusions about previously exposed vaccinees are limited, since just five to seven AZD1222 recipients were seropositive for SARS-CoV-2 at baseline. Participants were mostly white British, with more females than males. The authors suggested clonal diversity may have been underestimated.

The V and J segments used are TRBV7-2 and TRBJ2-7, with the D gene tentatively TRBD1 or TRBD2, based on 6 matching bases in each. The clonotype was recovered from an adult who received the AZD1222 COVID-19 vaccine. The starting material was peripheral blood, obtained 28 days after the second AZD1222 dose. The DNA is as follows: TGTGCCAGCACCTCACCGGGGGCGTCCTACGAGCAGTACTTC. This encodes CASTSPGASYEQYF.